Listed below are T cell receptor beta chains from one sample, sequenced in a study of glioma-infiltrating T cells after dendritic cell vaccination. Here immunoSEQ multiplex PCR was the method, and the copy in TCRdb shows in-frame clones only, minus some. The sample has 100,000 or so clones, around 87% seen once. Sequenced material: blood, taken after dendritic cell vaccination. The receptors shown here come from a human donor with glioblastoma. The CDR3 runs from the conserved cysteine through the conserved F or W. The order of the fields is CDR3 length, V gene, D gene, clone size, J gene, CDR3 protein, CDR3 DNA. A D gene is named only where the DNA matches it firmly. A clone size is listed for some rows: how often the clone was seen (once, few, many), or a class if it is expanded.

>12|TRBV30|NA|NA|TRBJ2-1
CAWSPGSNEQFF
TGTGCCTGGAGCCCCGGGAGCAATGAGCAGTTCTTC
>16|TRBV4-1|TRBD1|NA|TRBJ2-7
CASSQDGYDRGYEQYF
TGCGCCAGCAGCCAAGATGGATATGACAGGGGCTACGAGCAGTACTTC
>17|TRBV5-4|TRBD1|NA|TRBJ2-2
CASSHLLTGANTGELFF
TGTGCCAGCAGCCACCTATTGACAGGGGCGAACACCGGGGAGCTGTTTTTT
>15|TRBV5-1|NA|NA|TRBJ1-6
CASSLNWQGDSPLHF
TGCGCCAGCAGCTTGAATTGGCAGGGTGATTCACCCCTCCACTTT
>16|TRBV5-1|NA|NA|TRBJ2-1
CASSWTRSSSYNEQFF
TGCGCCAGCAGCTGGACAAGGAGTTCCTCCTACAATGAGCAGTTCTTC
>15|TRBV7-8|NA|NA|TRBJ2-7
CASSLDWATTGEQYF
TGTGCCAGCAGCTTAGACTGGGCCACCACGGGAGAGCAGTACTTC
>15|TRBV5-5|NA|NA|TRBJ1-1
CASSFLAGMNTEAFF
TGTGCCAGCAGCTTCTTAGCGGGAATGAACACTGAAGCTTTCTTT
>17|TRBV5-1|TRBD1|NA|TRBJ1-2
CASSLNGGQGEVYGYTF
TGCGCCAGCAGCTTGAACGGCGGACAGGGGGAAGTATATGGCTACACCTTC
>12|TRBV30|NA|NA|TRBJ1-2
CAWSVSDYGYTF
TGTGCCTGGAGTGTAAGCGACTATGGCTACACCTTC
>15|TRBV18|TRBD1|NA|TRBJ2-7
CASSPPGQGPYEQYF
TGTGCCAGCTCACCTCCCGGACAGGGGCCCTACGAGCAGTACTTC
>15|TRBV9|TRBD2|NA|TRBJ2-7
CASSVSASGIYEQYF
TGTGCCAGCAGCGTGTCGGCTAGCGGGATCTACGAGCAGTACTTC
>14|TRBV7-2|NA|NA|TRBJ2-7
CASSLGSGAYEQYF
TGTGCCAGCAGCTTAGGATCCGGTGCCTACGAGCAGTACTTC
>14|TRBV6-5|TRBD1|NA|TRBJ1-3
CASSYDRGIGTIYF
TGTGCCAGCAGTTACGACAGGGGGATCGGCACCATATATTTT
>17|TRBV15|NA|once|TRBJ2-7
CATSTARPPILSYEQYF
TGTGCCACCAGCACCGCTAGACCTCCCATTTTATCCTACGAGCAGTACTTC
>16|TRBV9|TRBD2|NA|TRBJ2-1
CASSATSGGALNEQFF
TGTGCCAGCAGCGCAACTAGCGGGGGGGCCCTAAATGAGCAGTTCTTC
>14|TRBV29-1|TRBD2|NA|TRBJ2-3
CSSGAGGSTDTQYF
TGCAGCTCAGGTGCGGGGGGCAGCACAGATACGCAGTATTTT
>15|TRBV5-6|TRBD1|few|TRBJ1-2
CASSFYDREGDGYTF
TGTGCCAGCAGCTTCTACGACAGGGAAGGAGATGGCTACACCTTC
>12|TRBV30|TRBD2|NA|TRBJ2-7
CAWARGGYEQYF
TGTGCCTGGGCTCGGGGGGGCTACGAGCAGTACTTC
>18|TRBV19|TRBD1|NA|TRBJ2-6
CASSMIPGQGEGANVLTF
TGTGCCAGTAGTATGATCCCGGGACAGGGTGAGGGGGCCAACGTCCTGACTTTC
>15|TRBV7-2|NA|NA|TRBJ1-2
CASSQRNSENYGYTF
TGTGCCAGCAGCCAGAGGAATTCGGAGAACTATGGCTACACCTTC
>16|TRBV5-1|TRBD2|NA|TRBJ2-2
CASSTGLAGLPGELFF
TGCGCCAGCAGCACCGGACTAGCGGGACTCCCGGGGGAGCTGTTTTTT
>12|TRBV18|NA|NA|TRBJ2-5
CASSPSGETQYF
TGTGCCAGCTCACCCTCGGGGGAGACCCAGTACTTC
>13|TRBV6-6|NA|NA|TRBJ1-2
CASSLQAYYGYTF
TGTGCCAGCAGTCTACAGGCTTACTATGGCTACACCTTC
>17|TRBV30|NA|NA|TRBJ2-4
CAWSVPVGDLAKNIQYF
TGTGCCTGGAGTGTACCCGTAGGGGATTTAGCCAAAAACATTCAGTACTTC
>13|TRBV10-3|NA|NA|TRBJ1-6
CAIRDIYNSPLHF
TGTGCCATCAGGGACATCTATAATTCACCCCTCCACTTT
>14|TRBV29-1|NA|NA|TRBJ2-7
CSVAGTARRGEQYF
TGCAGCGTTGCCGGGACAGCCCGGCGGGGCGAGCAGTACTTC
>15|TRBV4-2|TRBD2|NA|TRBJ2-1
CASSLEREGNNEQFF
TGTGCCAGCAGCCTGGAGAGGGAGGGGAACAATGAGCAGTTCTTC
>14|TRBV7-9|NA|NA|TRBJ2-5
CASSLVPGVETQYF
TGTGCCAGCAGCTTAGTTCCAGGGGTTGAGACCCAGTACTTC
>14|TRBV27|TRBD2|NA|TRBJ2-5
CASSLAGGQETQYF
TGTGCCAGCAGTTTAGCGGGGGGGCAGGAGACCCAGTACTTC
>13|TRBV5-8|NA|NA|TRBJ1-5
CASSLDLNQPQHF
TGTGCCAGCAGCTTGGACCTAAATCAGCCCCAGCATTTT
>15|TRBV5-5|NA|NA|TRBJ2-2
CASSPGQSNTGELFF
TGTGCCAGCAGCCCTGGACAGTCGAACACCGGGGAGCTGTTTTTT
>16|TRBV5-6|TRBD1|NA|TRBJ2-1
CASSSGTGGEYNEQFF
TGTGCCAGCAGCTCGGGGACAGGGGGAGAATACAATGAGCAGTTCTTC
>15|TRBV2|TRBD2|NA|TRBJ2-5
CASSAAALGGETQYF
TGTGCCAGCAGTGCCGCTGCGTTGGGGGGGGAGACCCAGTACTTC
>13|TRBV4-2|NA|NA|TRBJ1-1
CASSQDQLREAFF
TGTGCCAGCAGCCAAGATCAACTGAGGGAAGCTTTCTTT
>11|TRBV6-5|NA|once|TRBJ2-3
CASRSGDTQYF
TGTGCCAGCAGGAGCGGAGATACGCAGTATTTT
>12|TRBV9|NA|NA|TRBJ1-1
CASSPTGTEAFF
TGTGCCAGCAGCCCGACAGGCACTGAAGCTTTCTTT
>15|TRBV2|TRBD1|NA|TRBJ1-3
CASSGAGGSGNTIYF
TGTGCCAGCAGTGGTGCAGGGGGCTCTGGAAACACCATATATTTT
>17|TRBV9|NA|NA|TRBJ2-3
CASSLRPGQGWGDTQYF
TGTGCCAGCAGCTTACGACCCGGGCAGGGGTGGGGAGATACGCAGTATTTT
>14|TRBV11-2|NA|once|TRBJ2-1
CASSLVDSYNEQFF
TGTGCCAGCAGCTTAGTTGACTCGTACAATGAGCAGTTCTTC
>14|TRBV6-6|NA|NA|TRBJ2-1
CASSLGVEYNEQFF
TGTGCCAGCAGTTTAGGGGTGGAATACAATGAGCAGTTCTTC
>16|TRBV9|TRBD2|NA|TRBJ2-2
CASSLAGGPGTGELFF
TGTGCCAGCAGCCTAGCGGGGGGGCCCGGGACCGGGGAGCTGTTTTTT
>15|TRBV13|TRBD2|NA|TRBJ2-5
CASSYDGTSKETQYF
TGTGCCAGCAGCTATGACGGGACTAGCAAAGAGACCCAGTACTTC
>15|TRBV5-1|NA|NA|TRBJ2-7
CASSLEGSRAYEQYF
TGCGCCAGCAGCTTGGAAGGGAGTCGAGCCTACGAGCAGTACTTC
>15|TRBV5-1|NA|NA|TRBJ1-2
CASSLEGHSSGGYTF
TGCGCCAGCAGCTTGGAGGGACACTCGTCGGGTGGCTACACCTTC